This T cell receptor beta chain was profiled in a study of T-cell reconstitution after alpha-beta-depleted transplantation in children (TCRdb year 2016). For context, the study as a whole: Using TCR repertoire profiling, the study followed T-cell immune reconstitution in a quantitative way in children after TCRalphabeta/CD19-depleted allogeneic hematopoietic cell transplantation.

What the research found in general, with its limitations: Apparently early alphabetaT-cell count recovery about two months after transplant reportedly relied on only several hundred rapidly expanded clones derived from non-depleted graft cells. Over subsequent months, a decline in hyperexpanded clone frequencies was noted, and after one year, T-cell counts and TCRbeta diversity were mostly ascribed to newly produced T cells. In some patients, the high TCRbeta diversity seen at day 60 was put down to recipient T cells and intrathymic progenitors that had survived conditioning.

The library was produced with PCR. Reads for this sample came from an Illumina HiSeq 2500. TCR libraries were prepared with molecular barcoding, using unique molecular identifiers to normalize TCRbeta repertoire quantification. The public sequencing data were trimmed at Q25 with fastp and processed into clonotypes with MiXCR by TCRdb, which kept only in-frame beta chains. CDR3 protein sequences are deduplicated, and each keeps its most common genes and DNA. This sample comprises approximately 430,000 distinct CDR3 sequences, around 15% of them detected only once. The top ten clones comprise approximately 29% of the sample. Reading the label with the study, this specimen's treatment or condition is: allogeneic hematopoietic cell transplantation with graft depleted of TCRalphabeta T cells and CD19 B cells. Transplant recipients were children who received TCRalphabeta/CD19-depleted allogeneic hematopoietic cell grafts.

The CDR3 runs 17 amino acids, cysteine and phenylalanine included. Kept here is only the CDR3 DNA, which spans 51 bases and is read in frame from base 1. A distance of 20 bases separates the germline ends of V and J, which lose 4 bases and 2 bases respectively. As encoded in the germline V gene, CDR1 is SGHVS while CDR2 is FQNEAQ. This clonotype appeared a few times. The antigen it recognizes is unknown. One base away there is no much larger clone; base qualities are not given. The rearrangement combines TRBV7-8 with TRBJ2-5, with an unclear D gene assignment. The source was PBMCs, mostly from graft donor cells, collected 360 days after TCRalphabeta/CD19-depleted stem cell transplant. The clonotype comes from a boy less than two years old who had a stem cell transplant for Wiskott-Aldrich syndrome, so the T cells may come from the graft donor. In nucleotide form, the sequence is TGTGCCAGCAGCTGGCGAACGACGCCTCTAGAGCAAGAGACCCAGTACTTC. Translated, this gives CASSWRTTPLEQETQYF.